A few counts support the clone carrying this T cell receptor beta chain. As yet, its antigen is unknown. This sample is part of a study of T cells after yellow fever vaccination. General study results and limits: A large majority of primary-vaccination clones showed up again after the booster (approximately 96% CD4, roughly 88% CD8). Only a minor proportion of clonotypes was detected across both CD4 and CD8 compartments.

A process of 5'RACE template switching, which added a universal primer site and UMIs, was used to make TCR cDNA. TCRdb re-analysed the 5' RACE reads in MiXCR, keeping a single row per CDR3 protein. The sample records around 230,000 distinct CDR3 sequences, roughly 6.3% being singletons. This CDR3 has 16 residues. Germline V CDR1 and CDR2: DFQATT, SNEGSKA (reference sequence). With 8 bases clipped from V and 4 bases from J, the junction kept 16 bases outside the gene matches. This TCR came from a young man who received the YFV17D yellow fever vaccine. V gene TRBV20-1 combines with J gene TRBJ1-5; the match to TRBD1 covers 8 bases. Sample: CD4+ T cells sorted from PBMCs, taken on the day of the yellow fever booster vaccination. CDR3 DNA sequence: TGCAGTTCTCCGGACAGGGATGAAGTAGCAAATCAGCCCCAGCATTTT. This encodes CSSPDRDEVANQPQHF.